What follows are 5 T cell receptor beta chains derived from one specimen sequenced in a study of regulatory T cells in long-lasting Graves disease. Both iRepertoire HTBI primers and Arm-PCR of CDR3 regions were used to build the TCR beta libraries. A single record per CDR3 protein comes from TCRdb applying MiXCR to the multiplex PCR reads. Among some 200,000 distinct CDR3 sequences listed, around a fifth were seen once. Indicated time point: newly diagnosed GD, antithyroid drugs for less than 3 months. RNA extracted from PBMCs served as the sequencing template. These same data were also listed under a study on T cells in Graves' hyperthyroidism and ophthalmopathy.

The specimen was peripheral blood mononuclear cells (PBMCs), collected at new diagnosis, from a patient treated with antithyroid drugs. These receptors were obtained from a woman in her 30s with Graves disease.

In this sample, this clonotype turned up many times. This may be a read error: a much more frequent sequence differs by one nucleotide. The V call is TRBV12-3 or TRBV12-4, the J call TRBJ2-2; no clear D. Trimming took 3 bases from V and 7 from J, leaving 6 bases between them. The CDR3 covers 12 residues. CDR3 amino acids: CASSFEGGELFF. CDR3 coding DNA: TGTGCCAGCAGTTTCGAAGGCGGGGAGCTGTTTTTT.

The rearrangement uses TRBV2 and TRBJ1-1, with TRBD1 matching 11 bases. The CDR3 has 13 amino acids. CDR1 SNHLY and CDR2 FYNNEI come from the germline V gene. J was trimmed by 5 bases and V by 6 bases; bases with no gene match: 2. The CDR3 nucleotides are TGTGCCAGCAGCGGACAGGGGGCGACTGAAGCTTTCTTT. Amino acid sequence: CASSGQGATEAFF. Full variable domain (missing parts from reference TRBV2 and TRBJ1-1): EPEVTQTPSHQVTQMGQEVILRCVPISNHLYFYWYRQILGQKVEFLVSFYNNEISEKSEIFDDQFSVERPDGSNFTLKIRSTKLEDSAMYFCASSGQGATEAFFGQGTRLTVV.

This clonotype appeared many times. The chain combines TRBV29-1 with TRBJ1-1; possible D gene TRBD1, 6 bases. V gave up 7 bases and J gave up 2 bases, with 17 bases separating them. The CDR3 extends over 14 amino acids. Germline V lookup: CDR1 SQVTM, CDR2 ANQGSEA. CDR3 in amino acids: CSARRGQLNTEAFF. The CDR3 DNA reads TGCAGCGCGAGGCGCGGACAGCTCAACACTGAAGCTTTCTTT.

With respect to this clonotype: Here the CDR3 omits its conserved ending phenylalanine or tryptophan, so a read error is the likely source. J is TRBJ2-1 and V is TRBV9; TRBD2 matches 7 bases. With V trimmed by 3 bases and J by 0 bases, 3 bases remained unmatched. CDR3 length: 15 amino acids. Germline CDR1 SGDLS, CDR2 YYNGEE. The chain's CDR3 is CASSESGTSYNEQFL. CDR3 DNA: TGTGCCAGCAGCGAGAGCGGGACCTCCTACAATGAGCAGTTCCTC.

This rearrangement joins TRBV19 to TRBJ2-6; no reliable D call. This CDR3 is 15 amino acids long. Germline lookup yields CDR1 LNHDA and CDR2 SQIVND (reference sequence). Trimming shortened V by 4 bases and J by 0 bases, and 7 bases separated the two germline ends. The CDR3: CASSSGFSGANVLTF. The CDR3 coding sequence is TGTGCCAGTAGTAGTGGTTTCTCTGGGGCCAACGTCCTGACTTTC. Full variable domain (remainder filled in from reference TRBV19 and TRBJ2-6): DGGITQSPKYLFRKEGQNVTLSCEQNLNHDAMYWYRQDPGQGLRLIYYSQIVNDFQKGDIAEGYSVSREKKESFPLTVTSAQKNPTAFYLCASSSGFSGANVLTFGAGSRLTVL.